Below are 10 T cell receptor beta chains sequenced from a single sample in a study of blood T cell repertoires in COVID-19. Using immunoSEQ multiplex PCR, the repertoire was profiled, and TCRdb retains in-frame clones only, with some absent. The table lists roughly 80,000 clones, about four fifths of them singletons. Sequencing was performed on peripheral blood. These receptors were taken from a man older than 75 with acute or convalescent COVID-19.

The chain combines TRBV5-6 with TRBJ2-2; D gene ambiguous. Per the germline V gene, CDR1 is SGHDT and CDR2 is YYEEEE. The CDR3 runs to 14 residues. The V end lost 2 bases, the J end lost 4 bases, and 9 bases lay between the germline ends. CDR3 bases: TGTGCCAGCAGCTTTAGTCGATTCACCGGGGAGCTGTTTTTT. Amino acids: CASSFSRFTGELFF. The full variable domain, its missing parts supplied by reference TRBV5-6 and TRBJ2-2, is DAGVTQSPTHLIKTRGQQVTLRCSPKSGHDTVSWYQQALGQGPQFIFQYYEEEERQRGNFPDRFSGHQFPNYSSELNVNALLLGDSALYLCASSFSRFTGELFFGEGSRLTVL.

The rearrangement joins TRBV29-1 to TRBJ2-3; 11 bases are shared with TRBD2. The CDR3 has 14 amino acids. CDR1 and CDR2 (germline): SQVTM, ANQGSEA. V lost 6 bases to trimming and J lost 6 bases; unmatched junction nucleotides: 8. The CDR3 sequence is CSVELAGAPDTQYF. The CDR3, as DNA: TGCAGCGTCGAACTAGCGGGGGCCCCCGATACGCAGTATTTT.

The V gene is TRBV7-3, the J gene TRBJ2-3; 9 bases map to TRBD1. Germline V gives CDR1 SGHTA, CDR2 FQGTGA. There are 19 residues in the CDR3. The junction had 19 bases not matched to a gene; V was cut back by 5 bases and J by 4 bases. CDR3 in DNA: TGTGCCAGCAGCCCCGAAAGGGGACAGGGAATGATACACGCAGATACGCAGTATTTT. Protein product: CASSPERGQGMIHADTQYF.

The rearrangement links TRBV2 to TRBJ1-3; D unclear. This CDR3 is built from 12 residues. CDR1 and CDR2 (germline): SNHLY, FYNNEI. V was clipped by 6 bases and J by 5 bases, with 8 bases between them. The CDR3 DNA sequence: TGTGCCAGCAGGGGCGACCGAAACACCATATATTTT. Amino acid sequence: CASRGDRNTIYF.

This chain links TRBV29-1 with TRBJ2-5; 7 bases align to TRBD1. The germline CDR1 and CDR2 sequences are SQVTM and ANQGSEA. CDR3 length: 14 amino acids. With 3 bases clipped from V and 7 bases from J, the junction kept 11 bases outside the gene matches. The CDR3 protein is CSVDRQGAWGTQYF. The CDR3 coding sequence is TGCAGCGTTGATAGACAGGGAGCCTGGGGGACCCAGTACTTC.

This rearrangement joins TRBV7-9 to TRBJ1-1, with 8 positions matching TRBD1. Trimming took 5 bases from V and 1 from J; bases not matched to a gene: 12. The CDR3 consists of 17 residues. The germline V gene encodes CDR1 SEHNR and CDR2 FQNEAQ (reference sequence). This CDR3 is CASSRDRLRIGNTEAFF. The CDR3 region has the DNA TGTGCCAGCAGCCGGGACAGGTTGAGGATTGGGAACACTGAAGCTTTCTTT.

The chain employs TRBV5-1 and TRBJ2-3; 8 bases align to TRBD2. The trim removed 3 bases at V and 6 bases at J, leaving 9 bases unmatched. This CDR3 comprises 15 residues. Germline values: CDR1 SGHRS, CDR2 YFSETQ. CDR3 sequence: CASSSDGRGADTQYF. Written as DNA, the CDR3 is TGCGCCAGCAGCTCCGACGGGAGGGGTGCCGATACGCAGTATTTT.

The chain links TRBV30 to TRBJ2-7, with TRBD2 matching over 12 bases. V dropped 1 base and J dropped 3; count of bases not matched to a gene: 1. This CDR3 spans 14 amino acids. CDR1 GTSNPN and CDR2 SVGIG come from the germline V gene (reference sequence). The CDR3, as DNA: TGTGCCTGGAGTGCACTAGCGGGGGGCTACGAGCAGTACTTC. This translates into CAWSALAGGYEQYF.

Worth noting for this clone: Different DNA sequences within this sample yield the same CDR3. In DNA form, the CDR3 reads TGTGCCAGCAGCTGGGGTCGACAGTATAACTATGGCTACACCTTC. Translating gives CASSWGRQYNYGYTF. The chain employs TRBV5-8 and TRBJ1-2; D possibly corresponds to TRBD1 (5 bases). Germline CDR1 reads SGHTS; CDR2 reads YDEGEE. CDR3 size: 15 residues. Between the trimmed V and J ends, which lost 3 bases and 1 base, there was a span of 13 bases.

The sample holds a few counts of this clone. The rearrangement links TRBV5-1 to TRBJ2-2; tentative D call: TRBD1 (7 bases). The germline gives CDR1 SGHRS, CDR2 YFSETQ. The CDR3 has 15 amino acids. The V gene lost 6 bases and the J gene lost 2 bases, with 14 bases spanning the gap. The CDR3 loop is CASTGTAGNTGELFF. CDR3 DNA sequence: TGCGCCAGCACTGGGACAGCGGGTAACACCGGGGAGCTGTTTTTT.